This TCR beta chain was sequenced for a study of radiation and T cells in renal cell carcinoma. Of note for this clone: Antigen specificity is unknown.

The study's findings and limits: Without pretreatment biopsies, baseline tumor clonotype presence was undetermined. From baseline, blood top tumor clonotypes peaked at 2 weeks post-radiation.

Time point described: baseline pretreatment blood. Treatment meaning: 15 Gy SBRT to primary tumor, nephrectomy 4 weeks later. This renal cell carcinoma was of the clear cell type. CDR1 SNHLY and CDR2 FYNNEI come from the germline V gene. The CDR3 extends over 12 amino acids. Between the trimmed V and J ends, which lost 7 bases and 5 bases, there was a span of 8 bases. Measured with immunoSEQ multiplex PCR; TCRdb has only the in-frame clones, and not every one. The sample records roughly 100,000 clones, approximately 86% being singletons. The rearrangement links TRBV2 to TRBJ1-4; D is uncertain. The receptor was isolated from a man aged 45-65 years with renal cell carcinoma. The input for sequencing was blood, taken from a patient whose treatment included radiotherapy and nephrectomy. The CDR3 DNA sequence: TGTGCCAGCACCCGACAAAATGAAAAACTGTTTTTT. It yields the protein CASTRQNEKLFF.